The 4 T cell receptor beta chains presented below share a single source sample, sequenced in a study of a mutant IDH1 vaccine in newly diagnosed glioma. No antigen has been identified for these receptors. Generated by immunoSEQ multiplex PCR, the TCRdb table keeps only in-frame clones and is missing some. In the table there are 38,000 or so clones, 80% of which are singletons. Time point noted: week 11, during vaccination. In every dose of vaccine, 300 ug of mutant IDH1 20-mer peptide was given alongside topical imiquimod. This specimen was peripheral blood mononuclear cells (PBMCs), taken from a glioma patient whose treatment included an IDH1 peptide vaccine. Receptors originate from a woman aged 25 to 45 with glioma. Some clones in this sample may be carry-over from other donors' samples.

CDR3 loop: CASTQETQYF. CDR3 bases: TGTGCCAGCACCCAGGAGACCCAGTACTTC. The rearrangement joins TRBV27 to TRBJ2-5; D unclear. V lost 7 bases to trimming and J lost 5 bases, with 5 bases between them. Germline V gives CDR1 MNHEY, CDR2 SMNVEV (reference sequence). This CDR3 is built from 10 residues.

The V and J genes are TRBV10-2 and TRBJ1-1; no clear D. In germline, CDR1 is WSHSY, CDR2 SAAADI. The CDR3 consists of 11 residues. Trimming pared 7 bases from V and 7 bases from J, leaving 10 bases between. DNA for the CDR3: TGCGCCAGCACCTCAGGCGATGAAGCTTTCTTT. Translation gives CASTSGDEAFF.

The chain's CDR3 is CASRYRDSPRWEQFF. The CDR3 DNA follows: TGTGCCAGCAGATACCGGGACTCCCCTCGATGGGAGCAGTTCTTC. The chain is built from TRBV6-1 and TRBJ2-1, with D possibly being TRBD2 (6 bases). Trimming took off 6 bases at V and 10 bases at J, with 22 bases between the two ends. Germline V gene sequence: CDR1 MNHNS, CDR2 SASEGT. This CDR3 spans 15 amino acids.

V usage is TRBV14 and J usage is TRBJ1-2; D gene uncertain. The V and J ends lost 2 bases and 12 bases respectively, with 16 bases between them. The CDR3 runs 13 residues. Germline-derived CDR1 and CDR2 are SGHDN and FVKESK. This chain's CDR3 is CASSQTTSLSHTF. CDR3 in DNA: TGTGCCAGCAGCCAAACGACCAGCCTGAGTCACACCTTC.